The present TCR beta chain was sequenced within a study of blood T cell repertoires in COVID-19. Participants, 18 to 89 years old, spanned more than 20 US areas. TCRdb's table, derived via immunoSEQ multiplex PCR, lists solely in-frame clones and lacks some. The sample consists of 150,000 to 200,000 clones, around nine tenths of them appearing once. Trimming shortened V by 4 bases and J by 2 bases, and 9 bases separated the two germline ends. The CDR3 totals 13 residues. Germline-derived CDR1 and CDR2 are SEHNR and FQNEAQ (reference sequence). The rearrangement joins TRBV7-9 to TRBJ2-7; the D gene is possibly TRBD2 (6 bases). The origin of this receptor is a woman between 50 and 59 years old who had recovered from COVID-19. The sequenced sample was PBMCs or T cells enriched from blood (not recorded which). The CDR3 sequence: CASSWEAAYEQYF. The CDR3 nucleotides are TGTGCCAGCAGCTGGGAGGCCGCCTACGAGCAGTACTTC.